This entry concerns a single T cell receptor beta chain. The antigen remains unidentified. This sample includes further DNA sequences coding for the same CDR3. The sample belongs to a study of OX40 agonist ivuxolimab in advanced cancers. For the study at large: The group had a mean age of 60 years, ranged from about 23 to 85, and was 82.7% male.

The CDR3 extends over 13 amino acids. The germline CDR1 and CDR2 sequences are MNHEY and SMNVEV (reference sequence). The V and J ends lost 2 bases and 4 bases respectively, with 9 bases between them. Study results and caveats: Circulating CD4+ and CD8+ T cells showed clonal expansion by week 6 at 0.1 to 3.0 mg/kg.

The protocol was immunoSEQ multiplex PCR, while the TCRdb copy is restricted to in-frame clones and leaves out a portion. The profile shows some 73,000 clones, 70% to 90% of them singletons. The source material was CD4+ or CD8+ T cells sorted from blood, sampled in a trial of the OX40 agonist ivuxolimab. The receptor was derived from an adult with an advanced solid tumor such as melanoma, head and neck, liver or kidney cancer. The chain carries TRBV27 and TRBJ2-7, with a possible D match to TRBD1 (6 bases). CDR3 sequence reads: CASSLDRTYEQYF. The CDR3 nucleotides read TGTGCCAGCAGTTTAGACAGGACGTACGAGCAGTACTTC.